One sample yielded the 23 T cell receptor beta chains listed below, sequenced in a study of shared clonotypes between healthy human individuals. The repertoire was sequenced with immunoSEQ multiplex PCR; TCRdb's copy has only in-frame clones and lacks some. The data hold 400,000 to 600,000 clones, with more than 75% observed a single time. The source material was PBMCs. Receptors originate from a woman in her forties in good health. Some clones in this sample may be carry-over from other donors' samples.

This clone was seen repeatedly, ten times or more. The genes are TRBV19 and TRBJ1-1; D might be TRBD1 (5 bases). The CDR3 sequence is 16 residues long. In germline, CDR1 is LNHDA, CDR2 SQIVND (reference sequence). The V and J ends lost 2 bases and 0 bases respectively, with 13 bases between them. The CDR3: CASSIRAGGVNTEAFF. As DNA, the CDR3 is TGTGCCAGTAGTATAAGGGCCGGGGGGGTGAACACTGAAGCTTTCTTT.

The rearrangement links TRBV5-4 to TRBJ1-3; possibly TRBD1 for D (6 bases). V gave up 3 bases and J gave up 1 base, with 14 bases separating them. The CDR3 extends over 16 amino acids. CDR1 and CDR2 from the germline V gene are SGHNT and YYREEE (reference sequence). The CDR3 sequence: CASSSGQLRSGNTIYF. The CDR3 DNA sequence: TGTGCCAGCAGCTCTGGACAGCTACGGTCTGGAAACACCATATATTTT. The full variable domain, completed using reference TRBV5-4 and TRBJ1-3, is ETGVTQSPTHLIKTRGQQVTLRCSSQSGHNTVSWYQQALGQGPQFIFQYYREEENGRGNFPPRFSGLQFPNYSSELNVNALELDDSALYLCASSSGQLRSGNTIYFGEGSWLTVV.

The chain employs TRBV6-5 and TRBJ1-1; 8 positions match TRBD1. Trimming took 2 bases from V and 4 from J; bases not matched to a gene: 6. Germline V gene data show CDR1 as MNHEY and CDR2 as SVGAGI. The CDR3 loop spans 15 amino acids. Here the CDR3 DNA reads TGTGCCAGCAGTTACGACGGACAGGGAGGCACTGAAGCTTTCTTT. It encodes CASSYDGQGGTEAFF.

Comment on this clone: One end of the junction does not line up with germline, which may come from a read error. The chain recombines TRBV10-3 with TRBJ1-2; 9 nucleotides agree with TRBD1. There are 13 residues in the CDR3. Germline lookup yields CDR1 ENHRY and CDR2 SYGVKD. The CDR3 sequence is CAISESGTGPAYF. The CDR3 DNA reads TGTGCCATCAGTGAGTCGGGGACAGGGCCAGCCTACTTC.

The chain is built from TRBV5-1 and TRBJ2-2; D gene ambiguous. CDR1 and CDR2 (germline): SGHRS, YFSETQ. Trimming cost V 0 bases and J 9 bases, with 3 bases left between them. The CDR3 loop spans 11 amino acids. DNA for the CDR3: TGCGCCAGCAGCTTGGCCAGGGAGCTGTTTTTT. Protein sequence: CASSLARELFF.

The rearrangement links TRBV6-5 to TRBJ1-5; 9 bases match TRBD1. Germline lookup yields CDR1 MNHEY and CDR2 SVGAGI. The CDR3 is made up of 13 amino acids. V trimming: 6 bases; J trimming: 5 bases; junction bases outside the gene matches: 2. Here the CDR3 reads CASRRDRDQPQHF. In DNA, the CDR3 is TGTGCCAGCAGACGGGACAGGGATCAGCCCCAGCATTTT.

The chain joins TRBV7-2 to TRBJ2-1, with TRBD2 matching over 9 bases. V shed 1 base, J shed 4 bases, and the junction held 11 bases outside the gene matches. The CDR3 contains 18 residues. The germline V gene has CDR1 SGHTA and CDR2 FQGNSA. The CDR3 DNA sequence: TGTGCCAGCAGCTTAGGGTTTGCGGGAGGGCCCCGATACAATGAGCAGTTCTTC. Protein: CASSLGFAGGPRYNEQFF.

This chain links TRBV9 with TRBJ2-3; 10 nucleotides align to TRBD2. There are 16 residues in the CDR3. The V gene end was trimmed by 0 bases and the J gene end by 4 bases; junction bases not matched to a gene: 5. CDR1 is SGDLS and CDR2 is YYNGEE in the germline V gene. The chain's CDR3 is CASSVGRGTSADTQYF. In DNA, the CDR3 is TGTGCCAGCAGCGTAGGGAGGGGGACTAGCGCAGATACGCAGTATTTT. Complete variable domain (other parts from reference TRBV9 and TRBJ2-3): DSGVTQTPKHLITATGQRVTLRCSPRSGDLSVYWYQQSLDQGLQFLIQYYNGEERAKGNILERFSAQQFPDLHSELNLSSLELGDSALYFCASSVGRGTSADTQYFGPGTRLTVL.

The chain uses TRBV6-5 and TRBJ1-2, with 9 nucleotides matching TRBD1. This CDR3 has 13 amino acids. Germline assignment: CDR1 MNHEY and CDR2 SVGAGI. Trimming took 6 bases from V and 8 from J; bases not matched to a gene: 7. The DNA of the CDR3 is TGTGCCAGCAGCCGGACAGGGGTTCGGGGCTACACCTTC. Protein product: CASSRTGVRGYTF.

CDR3 in DNA: TGTGCCAGCAGCTTAGATGGCGTGGGGCGTGAGCAGTTCTTC. Translating gives CASSLDGVGREQFF. V is TRBV7-6 and J is TRBJ2-1; a possible D gene is TRBD1 (5 bases). Trimming left V 1 base short and J 9 bases short, with 13 bases between. CDR3 length: 14 residues. Per the germline V gene, CDR1 is SGHVS and CDR2 is FNYEAQ.

In this sample, this clone turned up once. The genes are TRBV30 and TRBJ2-1; possibly TRBD1 or TRBD2 for D (5 bases each). CDR1 GTSNPN and CDR2 SVGIG come from the germline V gene (reference sequence). The CDR3 is 14 residues long. The V gene lost 2 bases and the J gene lost 2 bases, with 10 bases spanning the gap. CDR3 region: CAWSRGETYNEQFF. CDR3 coding DNA: TGTGCCTGGAGTAGGGGAGAAACCTACAATGAGCAGTTCTTC.

This clone was observed at least ten times. In nucleotides, the CDR3 is TGCGCCAGCAGCTCAATGACCCTTGGCGAGCAGTTCTTC. It translates to CASSSMTLGEQFF. The chain carries TRBV5-1 and TRBJ2-1; D ambiguous. The CDR3 loop spans 13 amino acids. The V and J ends lost 3 bases and 10 bases respectively, with 14 bases between them. CDR1 SGHRS and CDR2 YFSETQ come from the germline V gene. The full variable domain, with the rest looked up from reference TRBV5-1 and TRBJ2-1, is KAGVTQTPRYLIKTRGQQVTLSCSPISGHRSVSWYQQTPGQGLQFLFEYFSETQRNKGNFPGRFSGRQFSNSRSEMNVSTLELGDSALYLCASSSMTLGEQFFGPGTRLTVL.

The chain joins TRBV11-2 to TRBJ2-3; 8 nucleotides match TRBD1. J was trimmed by 3 bases and V by 5 bases; bases with no gene match: 4. The germline V gene encodes CDR1 SGHAT and CDR2 FQNNGV. The CDR3 is 14 residues long. CDR3 loop: CASSPWTGTDTQYF. The CDR3 DNA reads as TGTGCCAGCAGCCCCTGGACAGGGACAGATACGCAGTATTTT.

This clone was seen repeatedly, ten times or more. The rearrangement uses TRBV7-3 and TRBJ2-1; D unclear. The CDR3 spans 12 residues. The germline V gene has CDR1 SGHTA and CDR2 FQGTGA. V was clipped by 5 bases and J by 4 bases, with 6 bases between them. The CDR3 protein is CASSIDYNEQFF. The CDR3 bases are TGTGCCAGCAGCATAGATTACAATGAGCAGTTCTTC.

V is TRBV7-3 and J is TRBJ2-6, with D possibly being TRBD2 (5 bases). Trimming left V 5 bases short and J 2 bases short, with 13 bases between. Germline loops: CDR1 SGHTA, CDR2 FQGTGA. The CDR3 covers 16 residues. CDR3 sequence reads: CASSLETTPGANVLTF. The CDR3 DNA sequence: TGTGCCAGCAGCCTAGAGACTACACCTGGGGCCAACGTCCTGACTTTC.

The genes are TRBV2 and TRBJ2-3; 7 nucleotides agree with TRBD1. Per germline, CDR1 SNHLY and CDR2 FYNNEI. CDR3 length: 15 amino acids. Trimming cost V 6 bases and J 2 bases; bases outside gene matches: 8. The chain's CDR3 is CASRHRQGHTDTQYF. CDR3 coding DNA: TGTGCCAGCAGACACCGACAGGGACACACAGATACGCAGTATTTT.

The chain has TRBV11-3 and TRBJ2-1, with 11 positions matching TRBD2. The CDR3 loop spans 16 amino acids. The germline gives CDR1 SGHNT, CDR2 YENEEA. Trimming cost V 6 bases and J 4 bases; bases outside gene matches: 8. The CDR3 loop reads CASRRAGLAEYNEQFF. Here the CDR3 DNA reads TGTGCCAGCAGGCGCGCGGGACTAGCGGAGTACAATGAGCAGTTCTTC.

V usage is TRBV29-1 and J usage is TRBJ2-5, with D uncertain. The CDR3 is 14 amino acids. Trimming stripped 5 bases from V and 3 bases from J, with 16 bases between. CDR1 is SQVTM, CDR2 ANQGSEA, per germline. CDR3 in amino acids: CSVKLPGRKETQYF. The CDR3 coding sequence is TGCAGCGTTAAACTTCCGGGCAGGAAAGAGACCCAGTACTTC.

This clone has a handful of counts. V usage is TRBV10-3 and J usage is TRBJ1-5; 9 bases map to TRBD1. V lost 10 bases to trimming and J lost 6 bases; unmatched junction nucleotides: 4. CDR3 length: 12 residues. Germline V gives CDR1 ENHRY, CDR2 SYGVKD. The CDR3 bases are TGTGCCAACAGGGGGCTCAGTCAGCCCCAGCATTTT. Amino acids: CANRGLSQPQHF.

V is TRBV28 and J is TRBJ1-5, with no clear D. The CDR3 contains 14 residues. With 4 bases removed from V and 3 bases from J, the gap between germline ends came to 10 bases. The germline V gene encodes CDR1 MDHEN and CDR2 SYDVKM. The CDR3 sequence is CASSYRRLNQPQHF. The CDR3 DNA reads TGTGCCAGCAGTTACAGAAGGCTCAATCAGCCCCAGCATTTT.

This clone was seen once. The chain has TRBV2 and TRBJ2-6; TRBD1 aligns across 8 bases. The CDR3 is 19 residues long. V lost 2 bases and J lost 1; bases outside the gene matches: 10. From germline, CDR1 is SNHLY and CDR2 FYNNEI. DNA of the CDR3: TGTGCCAGCAGTGAAAATAGGGCAGGGGGCCAATCTGGGGCCAACGTCCTGACTTTC. Its protein product is CASSENRAGGQSGANVLTF. The full variable domain, its missing parts supplied by reference TRBV2 and TRBJ2-6, is EPEVTQTPSHQVTQMGQEVILRCVPISNHLYFYWYRQILGQKVEFLVSFYNNEISEKSEIFDDQFSVERPDGSNFTLKIRSTKLEDSAMYFCASSENRAGGQSGANVLTFGAGSRLTVL.

The sample holds a few counts of this clone. V is TRBV6-5 and J is TRBJ1-3; 10 bases are a match to TRBD1. The CDR3 sequence is 16 residues long. V lost 0 bases, J lost 2 bases, and 1 base stayed unmatched. CDR1 is MNHEY and CDR2 is SVGAGI in the germline V gene. The CDR3: CASSYSGTGAGNTIYF. CDR3 DNA sequence: TGTGCCAGCAGTTACTCGGGGACAGGGGCTGGAAACACCATATATTTT.

Regarding this clone: At one boundary the junction diverges from the germline segment, which might be a read error. At the DNA level, this CDR3 is encoded by other sequences in the same sample as well. The chain uses TRBV7-9 and TRBJ2-3, with D tentatively TRBD2 (5 bases). The CDR3 length is 14 residues. Per germline, CDR1 SEHNR and CDR2 FQNEAQ (reference sequence). The CDR3 loop reads CASSLVASTDTQYF. CDR3 sequence (DNA): TGTGCCAGCAGCTTAGTGGCTAGCACGGATACGCAGTATTTT.